This TCR beta chain was identified in a study of blood T cell repertoires in COVID-19 (dated by TCRdb to the early 2020s). Regarding the complete study: Collaborator samples came from the United States, Italy and Spain and covered acute and convalescent phases of COVID-19. The material from the prospective study consisted of cDNA or gDNA derived from T cells, B-cell-depleted T cells, or PBMCs. Subjects who had been exposed to COVID-19, were actively infected with it, or had recovered from it provided the deeply sampled blood TCRbeta repertoires that made up the dataset. The repertoires were released in a freely available public database meant as a resource for research on the immune response to SARS-CoV-2. Samples were obtained from the ongoing ImmuneRACE study (first 160 participants) and from 1,000 to 1,500 subjects provided by 6 global collaborators. Sample metadata almost always included a de-identified subject ID, COVID-19 status, age in years and sex. HLA class I and class II types, where available, came from metadata supplied by the sample provider rather than from assay-based typing.

TCRbeta CDR3 regions were amplified from genomic DNA by means of the immunoSEQ Assay, a bias-controlled multiplex PCR. Per the authors' processing: Nucleated cell counts per sample were estimated from amplification of reference gene primers within the assay. To quantify the absolute abundance of each unique TCRbeta CDR3 rearrangement, sequence reads were collapsed and filtered. For each sample, productive Simpson clonality was calculated as the square root of Simpson's diversity index over productive rearrangements. TCRdb mirrors the immuneACCESS table, restricted to in-frame sequences. Some clones are absent from its copies; in checked studies, under half trace to an unresolved V gene, and the reason for the others is unknown. V, J and clone size reflect that table, while D and trimming were determined from the DNA. The table for this sample lists under 300,000 clones; around 83% of them were counted only once. The ten largest make up roughly 12% of the sample.

Findings and caveats that apply to the study as a whole: The amount of clinical and demographic metadata varied by source and participant and was provided uncurated.

The collaborating institutions used their own protocols to collect whole blood in K2EDTA tubes. Collaborator samples were shipped for TCRbeta analysis as frozen whole blood, isolated PBMCs, or DNA extracted from either sample type. About this clone itself: The clone's antigen remains unknown. There are no base qualities to consult, and no much larger clone falls within one base.

V is cut by 1 base and J by 5 bases, and the space between the germline ends is 14 bases. The CDR3 has 15 amino acids, counting the end cysteine and phenylalanine. Only CDR3 DNA remains: 45 bases, in frame from the first base. CDR1 LGHDT and CDR2 YNNKEL were looked up in the germline V gene (reference sequence). The sequence joins TRBV3-1 (or the pseudogene TRBV3-2) to TRBJ1-1; tentative D gene TRBD1, with 6 bases matching. The source is a woman aged 60-70 years with active or convalescent COVID-19. The specimen was peripheral blood. The encoded CDR3 is CASSQGTVAKTEAFF. The DNA sequence is given as TGTGCCAGCAGCCAAGGGACAGTGGCTAAAACTGAAGCTTTCTTT.